This is a list of T cell receptor beta chains from one sample in a study of shared clonotypes between healthy human individuals. Here immunoSEQ multiplex PCR was the method, and the copy in TCRdb shows in-frame clones only, minus some. The sample contains about 990,000 clones, about four fifths of which appear only once. The source material was memory CD4+ T cells from PBMCs. These receptors were collected from a man in his late teens or twenties in good health. Some clones in this sample may be carry-over from other donors' samples. CDR3s include the opening cysteine and the closing phenylalanine or tryptophan. D genes are given only for firm matches. Not every row has a clone size; where given, it reads once, few, many or a size class.

clone_size	d_call	j_call	v_call	cdr3_nt	cdr3_aa
-	TRBD1	TRBJ2-1	TRBV4-2	TGTGCCAGCAGCCAAGATCTGTCTAGGACAGGGGATAATGCCTACAATGAGCAGTTCTTC	CASSQDLSRTGDNAYNEQFF
few	-	TRBJ1-1	TRBV30	TGTGCCTGGATTAAGGGGGACACTGAAGCTTTCTTT	CAWIKGDTEAFF
-	TRBD2	TRBJ2-3	TRBV7-9	TGTGCCAGCAGCTTCGCTAGCGGGAGCACAGATACGCAGTATTTT	CASSFASGSTDTQYF
many	-	TRBJ1-1	TRBV25-1	TGTGCCAGCAGCGCGTCTAAAGGAGGATCCACTGAAGCTTTCTTT	CASSASKGGSTEAFF
-	-	TRBJ1-6	TRBV7-9	TGTGCCAGCAGCTTAGGAGAGAGTATTAATTCACCCCTCCACTTT	CASSLGESINSPLHF
once	TRBD2	TRBJ2-3	TRBV11-2	TGTGCCAGCAGCACAAGAACCGGGACTAGCGCCCAAGTGGGGGATACGCAGTATTTT	CASSTRTGTSAQVGDTQYF
-	TRBD1	TRBJ2-7	TRBV6-5	TGTGCCAGCAGTTACAGGGGGCCGCCCTACGAGCAGTACTTC	CASSYRGPPYEQYF
-	TRBD1	TRBJ2-3	TRBV30	TGTGCCTGGGGGGCGGGACAGGGTGCAGATACGCAGTATTTT	CAWGAGQGADTQYF
-	-	TRBJ2-3	TRBV6-5	TGTGCTTCGCGGTTTAGGGGCTATACGCAGTATTTT	CASRFRGYTQYF
many	TRBD2	TRBJ2-7	TRBV6-1	TGTGCCAGCAGACTAGCGGGAGGAACCTACGAGCAGTACTTC	CASRLAGGTYEQYF
-	-	TRBJ2-3	TRBV5-6	TGTGCCAGCAGCTTGGTTTCGGCTAGCACAGATACGCAGTATTTT	CASSLVSASTDTQYF
few	-	TRBJ1-1	TRBV30	TGTGCCTGGAGTCAACAGGGATATGAAGCTTTCTTT	CAWSQQGYEAFF
-	-	TRBJ1-5	TRBV2	TGTGCCAGCAGTGAACAGGGCCAACAGCCCCAGCATTTT	CASSEQGQQPQHF
-	-	TRBJ2-3	TRBV5-1	TGCGCCAGCAGGTATTATCGCACAGATACGCAGTATTTT	CASRYYRTDTQYF
-	TRBD2	TRBJ2-3	TRBV5-1	TGCGCCAGCAGCGGGACTACTACAGATACGCAGTATTTT	CASSGTTTDTQYF
-	TRBD2	TRBJ2-7	TRBV11-2	TGTGCCAGCAGCCCAAGACTAGCGGGACGGGGCGAGCAGTACTTC	CASSPRLAGRGEQYF
-	-	TRBJ2-3	TRBV5-1	TGCGCCAGCACAACGGGCAGTAACACAGATACGCAGTATTTT	CASTTGSNTDTQYF
many	TRBD1	TRBJ1-2	TRBV18	TGTGCCAGCTCGACCGGACAGGTGGGAACTAACTATGGCTACACCTTC	CASSTGQVGTNYGYTF
-	-	TRBJ1-2	TRBV11-2	TGTGCCAGCAGCTTAGCCGGGGGCGATAACTATGGCTACACCTTC	CASSLAGGDNYGYTF
-	TRBD1	TRBJ2-5	TRBV5-6	TGTGCCAGCAGCCGCCTCCAGGGGGCTGGCGAGACCCAGTACTTC	CASSRLQGAGETQYF
-	-	TRBJ1-2	TRBV5-1	TGCGCCAGCAGCTTGGGGCCGGCGGGGACCGGGTACAGCTACACCTTC	CASSLGPAGTGYSYTF
-	-	TRBJ1-4	TRBV7-4	TGTGCCAGGCCGTCCGAGGGGGTGGTAGGTGAAAAACTGTTTTTT	CARPSEGVVGEKLFF
once	-	TRBJ2-6	TRBV29-1	TGCAGCGTTGCTGGGGAGTACTCTGGGGCCAACGTCCTGACTTTC	CSVAGEYSGANVLTF
-	-	TRBJ2-2	TRBV28	TGTGCCAGCAGGCTGGACTCCACCGGGGAGCTGTTTTTT	CASRLDSTGELFF
-	TRBD2	TRBJ2-1	TRBV27	TGTGCCAGCAGTTTCATAGCGGGAGGTTCCTACAATGAGCAGTTCTTC	CASSFIAGGSYNEQFF